This passage covers 30 T cell receptor beta chains from one sample sequenced in a study of PD-L1 blockade in urothelial cancer. Only in-frame clones appear in the TCRdb table, and some are missing; sequencing was by immunoSEQ multiplex PCR. The data show more than 60,000 clones, with roughly 86% seen just once and roughly 10% held by the top ten. As to time point: peripheral blood 6 weeks after treatment start. The sample consisted of PBMCs, taken around atezolizumab (anti-PD-L1) treatment. Every receptor here comes from a man in his 60s with urothelial cancer.

This clone was seen a single time. The chain couples TRBV28 to TRBJ1-1, with 9 nucleotides matching TRBD1. This CDR3 region has 17 residues. Trimming at V came to 7 bases and at J to 0 bases, leaving 12 bases not matched to a gene. In germline, CDR1 is MDHEN, CDR2 SYDVKM. CDR3 DNA sequence: TGTGCCAGCACCTTCGACAGGGGGGAATCCGTGAACACTGAAGCTTTCTTT. Translated: CASTFDRGESVNTEAFF.

V usage is TRBV7-8 and J usage is TRBJ1-4, with TRBD1 matching 9 bases. Germline lookup yields CDR1 SGHVS and CDR2 FQNEAQ. V shed 6 bases and J 4 bases; nucleotides not matched to a gene: 3. CDR3 length: 14 residues. CDR3 amino acids: CASSRTGVNEKLFF. The CDR3 DNA reads TGTGCCAGCAGTCGGACAGGGGTTAATGAAAAACTGTTTTTT.

The chain joins TRBV5-1 to TRBJ2-7, with D possibly TRBD2 on 6 matching bases. The CDR3 is made up of 14 amino acids. Germline V gene sequence: CDR1 SGHRS, CDR2 YFSETQ. Deletions cut 0 bases from V and 5 bases from J, with 12 bases between. The CDR3 is CASSLAGAGHEQYF. In DNA form, the CDR3 reads TGCGCCAGCAGCTTGGCCGGAGCGGGCCACGAGCAGTACTTC.

The table lists this clone with a count of one. The chain couples TRBV27 to TRBJ1-1; 8 bases are shared with TRBD1. V trimming: 6 bases; J trimming: 1 base; junction bases outside the gene matches: 4. Germline V gene lookup returns CDR1 MNHEY and CDR2 SMNVEV (reference sequence). The CDR3 runs 14 residues. Here the CDR3 DNA reads TGTGCCAGCAGCGTCAGGGGGCAGAACACTGAAGCTTTCTTT. Translated: CASSVRGQNTEAFF.

The chain uses TRBV7-2 and TRBJ1-1; 7 positions match TRBD1. The germline gives CDR1 SGHTA, CDR2 FQGNSA. V gave up 10 bases and J gave up 1 base; unmatched junction bases: 18. The CDR3 has 17 amino acids. For the CDR3, the DNA is TGTGCCACTAAACCGCCCGGGGCAGGGGGTAAGAACACTGAAGCTTTCTTT. Translated, it gives CATKPPGAGGKNTEAFF.

The J gene is TRBJ1-4, the V gene TRBV30; the D gene is possibly TRBD1 (6 bases). This CDR3 has 16 residues. V lost 4 bases and J 5 bases, leaving 20 bases between the germline ends. Germline CDR1 GTSNPN, CDR2 SVGIG (reference sequence). The CDR3 DNA is TGTGCCTGGACCAGTGCTTTGGGGGCCGGCAATGAAAAACTGTTTTTT. Its protein is CAWTSALGAGNEKLFF. Combining the CDR3 with reference TRBV30 and TRBJ1-4 gives the whole variable domain SQTIHQWPATLVQPVGSPLSLECTVEGTSNPNLYWYRQAAGRGLQLLFYSVGIGQISSEVPQNLSASRPQDRQFILSSKKLLLSDSGFYLCAWTSALGAGNEKLFFGSGTQLSVL.

The rearrangement uses TRBV7-8 and TRBJ1-2, with no clear D. The CDR3 extends over 13 amino acids. V was pared by 1 base and J by 4 bases, with 7 bases between. The germline CDR1 and CDR2 sequences are SGHVS and FQNEAQ. The CDR3 region has the DNA TGTGCCAGCAGCTTAGAGAACAGCTATGGCTACACCTTC. This translates into CASSLENSYGYTF.

J is TRBJ2-2 and V is TRBV7-2; perhaps TRBD2 as D (6 bases). Deletions cut 4 bases from V and 4 bases from J, with 19 bases between. Germline CDR1 SGHTA, CDR2 FQGNSA. This CDR3 is 17 amino acids long. The CDR3: CASSSQYGGFGTGELFF. CDR3 DNA sequence: TGTGCCAGCAGCTCCCAATACGGAGGGTTCGGCACCGGGGAGCTGTTTTTT.

This sequence joins TRBV4-3 and TRBJ1-2, with D hard to call. Trimming took 6 bases from V and 4 from J, leaving 18 bases between them. Germline V lookup: CDR1 LGHNA, CDR2 YSLEER. This CDR3 is built from 15 residues. Here the CDR3 reads CASSRSGGFGYGYTF. CDR3 bases: TGCGCCAGCAGTCGATCCGGAGGTTTCGGCTATGGCTACACCTTC.

The chain has TRBV6-1 and TRBJ1-5; 9 bases map to TRBD1. J gave up 5 bases and V 5 bases, and 4 bases lay outside the gene matches. The CDR3 runs to 14 residues. Germline CDR1 reads MNHNS; CDR2 reads SASEGT. CDR3 in DNA: TGTGCCAGCAGTTTCCGACAGGGGGATCAGCCCCAGCATTTT. It translates to CASSFRQGDQPQHF.

The chain is built from TRBV18 and TRBJ1-4; maybe TRBD1 (6 bases). V lost 4 bases, J lost 2 bases, and 14 bases lay in between. Germline V lookup: CDR1 KGHSH, CDR2 LQKENI. The CDR3 has 16 residues. CDR3 loop: CASSHRADRTNEKLFF. The CDR3 DNA reads TGTGCCAGCTCACATCGGGCCGACAGGACTAATGAAAAACTGTTTTTT.

The CDR3 is CASSITGRSGNTIYF. The DNA for the CDR3 is TGTGCCAGCTCGATTACAGGGCGCTCTGGAAACACCATATATTTT. The chain is built from TRBV6-5 and TRBJ1-3; D may be TRBD1 (6 bases). The CDR3 has 15 amino acids. Trimming stripped 8 bases from V and 0 bases from J, with 14 bases between. CDR1 is MNHEY and CDR2 is SVGAGI in the germline V gene.

Comments on this clone: Additional DNA sequences in this sample encode the identical CDR3. J is TRBJ2-7 and V is TRBV2; D remains unclear. The CDR3 has 12 amino acids. The germline V gene has CDR1 SNHLY and CDR2 FYNNEI. Trimming pared 2 bases from V and 1 base from J, leaving 3 bases between. The CDR3 here is CASSETSYEQYF. CDR3 in DNA: TGTGCCAGCAGTGAAACATCCTACGAGCAGTACTTC. The complete variable domain, with remaining parts taken from reference TRBV2 and TRBJ2-7, reads EPEVTQTPSHQVTQMGQEVILRCVPISNHLYFYWYRQILGQKVEFLVSFYNNEISEKSEIFDDQFSVERPDGSNFTLKIRSTKLEDSAMYFCASSETSYEQYFGPGTRLTVT.

The chain couples TRBV12-5 to TRBJ1-2; D not resolved. V was clipped by 1 base and J by 5 bases, with 5 bases between them. CDR3 length: 12 residues. Germline loops: CDR1 LGHNT, CDR2 FRNRAP. As DNA, the CDR3 is TGTGCTAGTGGTTTGGCCCGGTATGGCTACACCTTC. Its protein is CASGLARYGYTF.

The chain has TRBV6-5 and TRBJ1-5; 7 bases match TRBD1. Germline CDR1 reads MNHEY; CDR2 reads SVGAGI. The CDR3 runs to 13 residues. The V gene end was trimmed by 6 bases and the J gene end by 5 bases; junction bases not matched to a gene: 4. CDR3 amino acids: CASRRDRDQPQHF. The CDR3 DNA reads TGTGCCAGCAGGCGTGACAGGGATCAGCCCCAGCATTTT.

The V call is TRBV7-6, the J call TRBJ1-2; 7 bases map to TRBD1. Germline V gene sequence: CDR1 SGHVS, CDR2 FNYEAQ. This CDR3 spans 15 amino acids. V lost 1 base, J lost 4 bases, and 6 bases stayed unmatched. CDR3 DNA sequence: TGTGCCAGCAGCTTAGAAGCAGGGGGGATCTATGGCTACACCTTC. Translated, it gives CASSLEAGGIYGYTF.

V gene TRBV6-5 combines with J gene TRBJ2-7; D possibly corresponds to TRBD2 (5 bases). The germline V gene encodes CDR1 MNHEY and CDR2 SVGAGI. The CDR3 extends over 14 amino acids. Trimming shortened V by 6 bases and J by 3 bases, and 15 bases separated the two germline ends. The CDR3 here is CASSRHRGNYEQYF. CDR3 bases: TGTGCCAGCAGCCGCCACCGGGGAAACTACGAGCAGTACTTC.

This chain uses TRBV5-4 with TRBJ2-4; the match to TRBD2 covers 13 bases. Trimming removed 4 bases from V and 1 base from J; junction bases left unmatched: 8. Germline CDR1 reads SGHNT; CDR2 reads YYREEE (reference sequence). The CDR3 is 18 residues long. The CDR3 DNA follows: TGTGCCAGCAGCCCGGGACTAGCGGGGTGGGGTGCCAAAAACATTCAGTACTTC. Protein sequence: CASSPGLAGWGAKNIQYF.

The V call is TRBV27, the J call TRBJ1-5; TRBD1 aligns across 8 bases. Germline CDR1 reads MNHEY; CDR2 reads SMNVEV (reference sequence). J lost 7 bases, V lost 10 bases, and 9 bases had no gene match. The CDR3 sequence is 13 residues long. The CDR3 DNA is TGTGCCACCGCGGCAGGGGGCTTCCAGCCCCAGCATTTT. Translating gives CATAAGGFQPQHF.

This clone was seen only once. V is TRBV2 and J is TRBJ2-3, with 15 bases lining up with TRBD2. The CDR3 is 16 amino acids. Looked up from germline, CDR1 is SNHLY and CDR2 is FYNNEI. Trimming cost V 5 bases and J 3 bases; bases outside gene matches: 3. The CDR3 spells CASSPGLAGGTDTQYF. The CDR3 DNA is TGTGCCAGCAGTCCGGGACTAGCGGGAGGTACAGATACGCAGTATTTT.

There are a few counts of this clone. In DNA form, the CDR3 reads TGTGCCAGCCACGAAAACACCTACGAGCAGTACTTC. The encoded protein is CASHENTYEQYF. The chain joins TRBV2 to TRBJ2-7; no definite D call. Looked up from germline, CDR1 is SNHLY and CDR2 is FYNNEI. The V end lost 8 bases, the J end lost 2 bases, and 10 bases lay between the germline ends. The CDR3 has 12 amino acids.

The CDR3 nucleotides read TGTGCCAGCAGCCCGGGGACTAGCGGGGTTACTAGCACAGATACGCAGTATTTT. It translates to CASSPGTSGVTSTDTQYF. V is TRBV7-3 and J is TRBJ2-3, with 13 bases aligning to TRBD2. The CDR3 extends over 18 amino acids. Germline CDR1 SGHTA, CDR2 FQGTGA. Trimming took 5 bases from V and 0 from J; bases not matched to a gene: 8.

V is TRBV5-1 and J is TRBJ2-2; D might be TRBD2 (5 bases). Trimming took 1 base from V and 7 from J, leaving 11 bases between them. Germline-derived CDR1 and CDR2 are SGHRS and YFSETQ. This CDR3 has 14 residues. The CDR3 reads CASSLSGESGELFF. For the CDR3, the DNA is TGCGCCAGCAGCTTGTCCGGGGAGAGCGGGGAGCTGTTTTTT.

CDR3 in amino acids: CAWTSLAGSEQFF. The CDR3 DNA sequence: TGTGCCTGGACGAGTCTAGCGGGATCTGAGCAGTTCTTC. The J gene is TRBJ2-1, the V gene TRBV30, with 9 bases matching TRBD2. Looked up from germline, CDR1 is GTSNPN and CDR2 is SVGIG (reference sequence). The CDR3 runs 13 residues. Trimming cost V 4 bases and J 9 bases; bases outside gene matches: 7.

This clone was observed a single time. CDR3 coding DNA: TGTGCCAGCAGTCCTGGGTGGCAGGGTGTAAAGCAGTACTTC. This codes for CASSPGWQGVKQYF. V and J are TRBV2 and TRBJ2-7, with D perhaps matching TRBD1 (5 bases). Germline values: CDR1 SNHLY, CDR2 FYNNEI. Trimming shortened V by 5 bases and J by 8 bases, and 19 bases separated the two germline ends. This CDR3 contains 14 residues.

The gene calls are TRBV30 and TRBJ1-1; TRBD1 matches 11 bases. J gave up 6 bases and V 3 bases, and 3 bases lay outside the gene matches. Germline values: CDR1 GTSNPN, CDR2 SVGIG (reference sequence). The CDR3 has 13 residues. The CDR3 region has the DNA TGTGCCTGGAGCTGGGACAGGGGGGCTGAAGCTTTCTTT. As protein: CAWSWDRGAEAFF. The complete variable domain, with remaining parts taken from reference TRBV30 and TRBJ1-1, reads SQTIHQWPATLVQPVGSPLSLECTVEGTSNPNLYWYRQAAGRGLQLLFYSVGIGQISSEVPQNLSASRPQDRQFILSSKKLLLSDSGFYLCAWSWDRGAEAFFGQGTRLTVV.

The V call is TRBV4-1, the J call TRBJ1-2; 7 positions agree with TRBD1. CDR1 MGHRA and CDR2 YSYEKL come from the germline V gene. The length of the CDR3 is 16 residues. The trim removed 0 bases at V and 4 bases at J, leaving 8 bases unmatched. Here the CDR3 reads CASSQDGDRSIYGYTF. CDR3 nucleotides: TGCGCCAGCAGCCAAGATGGGGACAGATCAATCTATGGCTACACCTTC.

CDR3 sequence (DNA): TGTGCCAGCAGTTTAGGACTTACCTCTGGGGCCAACGTCCTGACTTTC. Protein product: CASSLGLTSGANVLTF. This chain links TRBV28 with TRBJ2-6, with a possible D match to TRBD2 (5 bases). This CDR3 comprises 16 residues. Trimming took off 2 bases at V and 0 bases at J, with 8 bases between the two ends. Germline CDR1 reads MDHEN; CDR2 reads SYDVKM. Supplemented by reference TRBV28 and TRBJ2-6, the full variable domain reads DVKVTQSSRYLVKRTGEKVFLECVQDMDHENMFWYRQDPGLGLRLIYFSYDVKMKEKGDIPEGYSVSREKKERFSLILESASTNQTSMYLCASSLGLTSGANVLTFGAGSRLTVL.

V and J are TRBV9 and TRBJ2-5, with 9 nucleotides matching TRBD2. The germline CDR1 and CDR2 sequences are SGDLS and YYNGEE. Trimming cost V 0 bases and J 3 bases; bases outside gene matches: 3. CDR3 length: 15 amino acids. Here the CDR3 DNA reads TGTGCCAGCAGCGTAGGCGAGCGGGGGGAAGAGACCCAGTACTTC. Protein: CASSVGERGEETQYF.

The sample holds a few counts of this clone. The chain combines TRBV20-1 with TRBJ2-1, with no clear D. The germline V gene encodes CDR1 DFQATT and CDR2 SNEGSKA (reference sequence). The V gene lost 0 bases and the J gene lost 12 bases, with 9 bases spanning the gap. The CDR3 contains 11 residues. CDR3 protein: CSARDPVGQFF. The DNA of the CDR3 is TGCAGTGCTAGAGATCCGGTTGGGCAGTTCTTC.